These T cell receptor beta chains were read from a single sample in a study of CD8+ T cells in alopecia areata. Clones were sequenced by immunoSEQ multiplex PCR, and TCRdb holds only the in-frame ones, with some missing. In the table there are about 110,000 clones, roughly 50% of which are singletons. The material sequenced was CD8+ T cells sorted from blood, taken at week 24, from a patient treated with tofacitinib. These TCRs come from a human donor with alopecia areata. Both conserved end residues are part of each CDR3. Fields, in order: CDR3 protein, CDR3 DNA, clone size, J gene, V gene, D gene. The D gene is left open where the match is weak. Size tells how often a clone was seen (once, few, many) or the class of an expanded clone, and some rows leave it out.

CDR3aa: CASSQRGRPHEQYF; CDR3nt: TGCGCCAGCAGCCAACGCGGGCGCCCCCACGAGCAGTACTTC; abundance: few; j_gene: TRBJ2-7; v_gene: TRBV4-1; d_gene: -
CDR3aa: CASSLSWGQPQHF; CDR3nt: TGTGCCAGCAGTTTATCGTGGGGTCAGCCCCAGCATTTT; abundance: -; j_gene: TRBJ1-5; v_gene: TRBV27; d_gene: -
CDR3aa: CAISANPREGTDTQYF; CDR3nt: TGTGCCATCAGCGCGAATCCGAGAGAGGGCACAGATACGCAGTATTTT; abundance: -; j_gene: TRBJ2-3; v_gene: TRBV10-3; d_gene: -
CDR3aa: CATVEANGYTF; CDR3nt: TGTGCCACCGTTGAGGCCAATGGCTACACCTTC; abundance: -; j_gene: TRBJ1-2; v_gene: TRBV19; d_gene: -
CDR3aa: CASSKTGSEQFF; CDR3nt: TGTGCCAGCAGCAAGACCGGCTCTGAGCAGTTCTTC; abundance: once; j_gene: TRBJ2-1; v_gene: TRBV9; d_gene: -
CDR3aa: CASSFYNEQFF; CDR3nt: TGTGCCAGCAGCTTCTACAATGAGCAGTTCTTC; abundance: -; j_gene: TRBJ2-1; v_gene: TRBV27; d_gene: -
CDR3aa: CASSSSLGFYEQYF; CDR3nt: TGTGCCAGCAGCTCGTCCTTGGGGTTCTACGAGCAGTACTTC; abundance: -; j_gene: TRBJ2-7; v_gene: TRBV13; d_gene: -
CDR3aa: CASSYGTGWKTQYF; CDR3nt: TGTGCCAGCAGCTATGGGACAGGGTGGAAGACCCAGTACTTC; abundance: few; j_gene: TRBJ2-5; v_gene: TRBV6-5; d_gene: TRBD1
CDR3aa: CAWLGHPTYEQYF; CDR3nt: TGTGCCTGGCTGGGACACCCTACCTACGAGCAGTACTTC; abundance: -; j_gene: TRBJ2-7; v_gene: TRBV30; d_gene: -
CDR3aa: CASSLGGSGASEQYF; CDR3nt: TGTGCCAGCAGCTTAGGGGGGAGTGGAGCATCCGAGCAGTACTTC; abundance: once; j_gene: TRBJ2-7; v_gene: TRBV13; d_gene: -
CDR3aa: CAWSVRDRAYNEQFF; CDR3nt: TGTGCCTGGAGTGTCCGGGACAGGGCCTACAATGAGCAGTTCTTC; abundance: -; j_gene: TRBJ2-1; v_gene: TRBV30; d_gene: TRBD1
CDR3aa: CASTGAYTGELFF; CDR3nt: TGTGCCAGCACAGGGGCGTACACCGGGGAGCTGTTTTTT; abundance: -; j_gene: TRBJ2-2; v_gene: TRBV7-9; d_gene: -
CDR3aa: CASSRRDIPYEQYF; CDR3nt: TGTGCCAGCAGTCGCCGGGACATCCCCTACGAGCAGTACTTC; abundance: -; j_gene: TRBJ2-7; v_gene: TRBV5-6; d_gene: -
CDR3aa: CASSYFGGGELFF; CDR3nt: TGTGCCAGCAGTTATTTCGGGGGCGGGGAGCTGTTTTTT; abundance: few; j_gene: TRBJ2-2; v_gene: TRBV6-5; d_gene: -
CDR3aa: CASSLEGTGTYEQYF; CDR3nt: TGTGCCAGCAGCTTAGAAGGGACAGGGACCTACGAGCAGTACTTC; abundance: few; j_gene: TRBJ2-7; v_gene: TRBV7-9; d_gene: TRBD1
CDR3aa: CASSVPGAVNQPQHF; CDR3nt: TGTGCCAGCAGTGTCCCCGGGGCAGTCAATCAGCCCCAGCATTTT; abundance: -; j_gene: TRBJ1-5; v_gene: TRBV2; d_gene: -
CDR3aa: CASSLDLPPLAEGTQETQYF; CDR3nt: TGTGCCAGCAGCTTAGATCTCCCCCCTCTAGCGGAAGGTACCCAAGAGACCCAGTACTTC; abundance: -; j_gene: TRBJ2-5; v_gene: TRBV11-2; d_gene: TRBD2
CDR3aa: CASSAGTGPNYGYTF; CDR3nt: TGTGCCAGCAGCGCCGGGACAGGGCCTAACTATGGCTACACCTTC; abundance: -; j_gene: TRBJ1-2; v_gene: TRBV7-8; d_gene: TRBD1
CDR3aa: CASAPGGGVIYEQYF; CDR3nt: TGTGCCAGCGCCCCGGGAGGCGGGGTGATCTACGAGCAGTACTTC; abundance: -; j_gene: TRBJ2-7; v_gene: TRBV5-4; d_gene: TRBD2
CDR3aa: CASSDIGSEETQYF; CDR3nt: TGTGCCAGCAGTGACATTGGTAGCGAAGAGACCCAGTACTTC; abundance: -; j_gene: TRBJ2-5; v_gene: TRBV2; d_gene: -
CDR3aa: CSVEDREARGYGYTF; CDR3nt: TGCAGCGTTGAAGATCGAGAGGCAAGAGGCTATGGCTACACCTTC; abundance: -; j_gene: TRBJ1-2; v_gene: TRBV29-1; d_gene: -
CDR3aa: CASSFRVQETQYF; CDR3nt: TGTGCCAGCAGCTTCAGGGTACAAGAGACCCAGTACTTC; abundance: -; j_gene: TRBJ2-5; v_gene: TRBV13; d_gene: -